This T cell receptor (beta chain) stems from a study of chemoradiotherapy in HPV16-positive cancers. Overall study findings and caveats: Candidate HPV-specific clones and E7-related TCR motifs grew in tumor during treatment.

Germline V CDR1 and CDR2: LGHNA, YSLEER. CDR3 length: 16 amino acids. V was clipped by 1 base and J by 1 base, with 13 bases between them. On this clone: Its antigen is still unknown.

Clones were read by immunoSEQ multiplex PCR, and TCRdb kept only the in-frame ones, dropping some. The sample consists of about 12,000 clones, roughly nine tenths of them appearing once. The V gene is TRBV4-3, the J gene TRBJ1-1; D is uncertain. This receptor was taken from a human donor with HPV-associated anogenital cancer. The specimen was blood, collected from a patient who underwent chemoradiotherapy. The CDR3 bases are TGCGCCAGCAGCCAAGGCTTATCCCAAGGGAACACTGAAGCTTTCTTT. This codes for CASSQGLSQGNTEAFF.